This T cell receptor beta chain emerged from a study of T cells in Graves' hyperthyroidism and ophthalmopathy. V was shortened by 1 base and J by 8 bases, with 12 bases between the two germline ends. The CDR3 covers 14 residues. Germline assignment: CDR1 SEHNR and CDR2 FQNEAQ (reference sequence). TCR beta CDR3 regions were amplified from RNA transcripts. The TCR CDR3 was amplified in a first-round RT-PCR using the HTBI primer set. In TCRdb, the multiplex PCR reads were re-called with MiXCR into one record per CDR3 protein. The sample consists of roughly 570,000 distinct CDR3 sequences, 15% to 18% of them appearing once. This clonotype showed up many times.

The source material was blood. The chain couples TRBV7-9 to TRBJ2-1; no reliable D call. The TCR comes from a woman aged 25 to 39 with Graves' hyperthyroidism. The CDR3 DNA reads as TGTGCCAGCAGCTTAGTGACGAGCGTCGATGAGCAGTTCTTC. Translated, it gives CASSLVTSVDEQFF. The variable domain in full, completed from reference TRBV7-9 and TRBJ2-1, reads DTGVSQNPRHKITKRGQNVTFRCDPISEHNRLYWYRQTLGQGPEFLTYFQNEAQLEKSRLLSDRFSAERPKGSFSTLEIQRTEQGDSAMYLCASSLVTSVDEQFFGPGTRLTVL.